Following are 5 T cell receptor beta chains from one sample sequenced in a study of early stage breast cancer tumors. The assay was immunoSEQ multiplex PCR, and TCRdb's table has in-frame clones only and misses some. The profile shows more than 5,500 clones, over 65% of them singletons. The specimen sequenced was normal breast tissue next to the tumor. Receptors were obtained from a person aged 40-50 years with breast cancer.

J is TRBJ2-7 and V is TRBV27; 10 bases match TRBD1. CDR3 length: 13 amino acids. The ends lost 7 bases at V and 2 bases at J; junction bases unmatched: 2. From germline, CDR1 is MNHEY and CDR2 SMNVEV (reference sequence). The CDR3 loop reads CASIGQGAYEQYF. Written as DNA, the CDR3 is TGTGCCAGCATTGGACAGGGGGCCTACGAGCAGTACTTC.

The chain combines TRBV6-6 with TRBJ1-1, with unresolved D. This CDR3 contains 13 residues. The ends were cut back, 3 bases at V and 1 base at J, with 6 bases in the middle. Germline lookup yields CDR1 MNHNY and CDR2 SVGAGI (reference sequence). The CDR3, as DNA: TGTGCCAGCAGTTATGGAAGGAACACTGAAGCTTTCTTT. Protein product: CASSYGRNTEAFF.

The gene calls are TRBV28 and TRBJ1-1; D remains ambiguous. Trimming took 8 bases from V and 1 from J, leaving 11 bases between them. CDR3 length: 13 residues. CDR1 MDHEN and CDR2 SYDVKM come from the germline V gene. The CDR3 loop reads CASLQRANTEAFF. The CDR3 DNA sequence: TGTGCCAGCCTTCAACGGGCGAACACTGAAGCTTTCTTT.

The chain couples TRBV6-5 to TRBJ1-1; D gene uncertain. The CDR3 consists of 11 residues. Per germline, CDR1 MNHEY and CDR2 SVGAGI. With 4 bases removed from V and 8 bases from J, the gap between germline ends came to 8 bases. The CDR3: CASSSQIEAFF. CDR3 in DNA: TGTGCCAGCAGTTCCCAGATCGAAGCTTTCTTT.

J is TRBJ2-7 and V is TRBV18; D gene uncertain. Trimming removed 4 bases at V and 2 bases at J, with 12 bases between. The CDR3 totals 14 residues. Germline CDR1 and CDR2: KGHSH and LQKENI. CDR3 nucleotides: TGTGCCAGCTCACAGGCTGGCAGTACCTACGAGCAGTACTTC. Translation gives CASSQAGSTYEQYF.